These 31 T cell receptor beta chains originate from one sample sequenced in a study of cytomegalovirus exposure and HLA in healthy donors. With 60 Vbeta and 13 Jbeta primers, the PCR was carried out. The protocol was immunoSEQ multiplex PCR, while the TCRdb copy is restricted to in-frame clones and leaves out a portion. Of over 50,000 clones listed, about four fifths are singletons. Specimen: PBMCs. The receptors come from a man aged 35-49 years in good health and CMV-seronegative.

CDR3 nucleotide sequence: TGTGCCAGTAGCCAGAGACAGGGCACAGATACGCAGTATTTT. Residues: CASSQRQGTDTQYF. This chain uses TRBV19 with TRBJ2-3; D perhaps matches TRBD1 (6 bases). The V end lost 6 bases, the J end lost 1 base, and 11 bases lay between the germline ends. Per germline, CDR1 LNHDA and CDR2 SQIVND (reference sequence). The CDR3 length is 14 residues.

This clone appeared a single time. The rearrangement links TRBV7-9 to TRBJ1-3, with 11 bases aligning to TRBD1. CDR3 length: 16 amino acids. The germline CDR1 and CDR2 sequences are SEHNR and FQNEAQ (reference sequence). J gave up 7 bases and V 1 base, and 6 bases lay outside the gene matches. The CDR3 DNA sequence: TGTGCCAGCAGCTTAGTTCTCGGACAGGGGGCGAACACCATATATTTT. Encoded protein: CASSLVLGQGANTIYF.

This chain uses TRBV5-1 with TRBJ1-1; 9 nucleotides match TRBD1. Trimming removed 3 bases from V and 4 bases from J; junction bases left unmatched: 4. CDR1 and CDR2 (germline): SGHRS, YFSETQ. This CDR3 has 14 residues. The CDR3 sequence is CASSYQTGGTEAFF. CDR3 bases: TGCGCCAGCAGCTACCAGACAGGGGGCACTGAAGCTTTCTTT.

The chain couples TRBV7-9 to TRBJ1-4; a possible D gene is TRBD1 (6 bases). Germline assignment: CDR1 SEHNR and CDR2 FQNEAQ (reference sequence). V dropped 2 bases and J dropped 6 bases, with 22 bases sitting between them. This CDR3 has 18 amino acids. The CDR3 region has the DNA TGTGCCAGCAGCTTAACCAGGGGCGGCCCCGGTCGGGATGAAAAACTGTTTTTT. Its translation is CASSLTRGGPGRDEKLFF.

The rearrangement links TRBV5-4 to TRBJ1-3; a weak D match, TRBD1 (6 bases). CDR1 is SGHNT and CDR2 is YYREEE in the germline V gene (reference sequence). V shed 1 base and J shed 2 bases, with 10 bases lying between them. The CDR3 is 15 residues long. Here the CDR3 reads CASSLSGAAGNTIYF. CDR3 bases: TGTGCCAGCAGCTTGTCAGGGGCGGCTGGAAACACCATATATTTT.

The V gene is TRBV4-1, the J gene TRBJ1-1; D possibly corresponds to TRBD1 (6 bases). The V gene lost 0 bases and the J gene lost 6 bases, with 20 bases spanning the gap. CDR1 and CDR2 from the germline V gene are MGHRA and YSYEKL. The CDR3 is 17 amino acids. The CDR3 loop is CASSQDGGGGAVAEAFF. CDR3 sequence (DNA): TGCGCCAGCAGCCAAGATGGGGGTGGGGGGGCGGTCGCTGAAGCTTTCTTT.

CDR3 in amino acids: CAWSLSGGHPGTQYF. DNA for the CDR3: TGTGCCTGGAGTCTAAGCGGGGGCCACCCAGGGACCCAGTACTTC. The gene calls are TRBV30 and TRBJ2-5, with TRBD2 identical over 8 bases. J gave up 7 bases and V 2 bases, and 12 bases lay outside the gene matches. The V gene's germline CDR1 is GTSNPN and CDR2 SVGIG (reference sequence). The CDR3 contains 15 residues.

In this sample, this clone turned up once. The chain links TRBV5-5 to TRBJ1-2; a possible D gene is TRBD1 (5 bases). Germline V lookup: CDR1 SGHKS, CDR2 YYEKEE (reference sequence). This CDR3 has 12 residues. V was clipped by 4 bases and J by 6 bases, with 10 bases between them. The CDR3 DNA is TGTGCCAGCAGCCGCGACAGTCATGGCTACACCTTC. It specifies CASSRDSHGYTF. The full variable domain, with the rest looked up from reference TRBV5-5 and TRBJ1-2, is DAGVTQSPTHLIKTRGQQVTLRCSPISGHKSVSWYQQVLGQGPQFIFQYYEKEERGRGNFPDRFSARQFPNYSSELNVNALLLGDSALYLCASSRDSHGYTFGSGTRLTVV.

The chain uses TRBV7-2 and TRBJ1-2, with TRBD1 matching over 9 bases. The CDR3 is 12 amino acids. Losses at the gene ends were 1 base for V and 13 bases for J; bases not matched to a gene: 4. Per the germline V gene, CDR1 is SGHTA and CDR2 is FQGNSA. CDR3 sequence: CASSLDRGRVTF. The CDR3 DNA sequence: TGTGCCAGCAGCTTAGACAGGGGGCGGGTCACCTTC.

The rearrangement links TRBV6-5 to TRBJ2-1; TRBD1 might be the D (5 bases). The CDR3 extends over 13 amino acids. V lost 7 bases and J 6 bases, leaving 13 bases between the germline ends. Germline V gene sequence: CDR1 MNHEY, CDR2 SVGAGI. The chain's CDR3 is CASTLSQGNEQFF. The DNA for the CDR3 is TGTGCCAGCACCCTTAGCCAGGGCAATGAGCAGTTCTTC.

V gene TRBV7-2 combines with J gene TRBJ1-5; TRBD1 matches at 7 bases. The CDR3 extends over 14 amino acids. V shed 5 bases and J 3 bases; nucleotides not matched to a gene: 4. Germline CDR1 and CDR2: SGHTA and FQGNSA. Here the CDR3 DNA reads TGTGCCAGCAGCCACGACAGGGCCAATCAGCCCCAGCATTTT. It codes for CASSHDRANQPQHF.

This chain joins TRBV5-4 and TRBJ2-2, with unresolved D. V gave up 1 base and J gave up 3 bases, with 7 bases separating them. The CDR3 sequence is 14 residues long. CDR1 and CDR2 (germline): SGHNT, YYREEE (reference sequence). The CDR3 is CASSLTPHTGELFF. The CDR3 DNA reads as TGTGCCAGCAGCTTGACACCGCACACCGGGGAGCTGTTTTTT.

The rearrangement uses TRBV6-5 and TRBJ1-2; D ambiguous. The V gene's germline CDR1 is MNHEY and CDR2 SVGAGI. The CDR3 is 13 residues long. The ends were cut back, 7 bases at V and 8 bases at J, with 17 bases in the middle. CDR3 loop: CASKTRSAGGYTF. The CDR3 coding sequence is TGTGCCAGCAAGACCCGATCAGCGGGCGGCTACACCTTC.

Only a few counts were recorded for this clone. J is TRBJ2-3 and V is TRBV19; perhaps TRBD2 as D (6 bases). The CDR3 runs 16 residues. Deletions cut 3 bases from V and 5 bases from J, with 18 bases between. CDR1 and CDR2 from the germline V gene are LNHDA and SQIVND (reference sequence). The CDR3 DNA follows: TGTGCCAGTAGTATGTCCCGCGGGGTGGGCGAAGATACGCAGTATTTT. Protein product: CASSMSRGVGEDTQYF.

The CDR3 DNA reads TGTGCCTGGAGTCTTGGGCCTACGCAGTATTTT. Translated, it gives CAWSLGPTQYF. The V gene is TRBV30, the J gene TRBJ2-3; no clear D. Trimming shortened V by 2 bases and J by 8 bases, and 8 bases separated the two germline ends. This CDR3 region has 11 residues. Germline CDR1 GTSNPN, CDR2 SVGIG (reference sequence).

The chain carries TRBV18 and TRBJ2-7; TRBD1 matches at 9 bases. CDR3 length: 15 residues. Per the germline V gene, CDR1 is KGHSH and CDR2 is LQKENI. V lost 5 bases and J lost 5; bases outside the gene matches: 10. The CDR3 coding sequence is TGTGCCAGCTCATCATTACCCGGGACAGGGAACGAGCAGTACTTC. Translating it yields CASSSLPGTGNEQYF.

This clone was counted between two and nine times. The V and J genes are TRBV28 and TRBJ2-6, with TRBD2 as a possible D gene (6 bases). Trimming removed 7 bases from V and 0 bases from J, with 10 bases in between. Germline V gene sequence: CDR1 MDHEN, CDR2 SYDVKM. The CDR3 has 15 residues. CDR3 in DNA: TGTGCCAGCACCCTCGGGAGCTCTGGGGCCAACGTCCTGACTTTC. It codes for CASTLGSSGANVLTF.

The CDR3 sequence is CASSELRSGGYTF. CDR3 DNA sequence: TGTGCCAGCAGTGAATTACGATCGGGGGGCTACACCTTC. The rearrangement uses TRBV6-1 and TRBJ1-2; D call uncertain. Deletions cut 2 bases from V and 8 bases from J, with 12 bases between. In germline, CDR1 is MNHNS, CDR2 SASEGT. The CDR3 contains 13 residues.

This clone was counted a few times. This sequence joins TRBV5-6 and TRBJ1-1; D gene unclear. From germline, CDR1 is SGHDT and CDR2 YYEEEE. The CDR3 totals 14 residues. V was pared by 2 bases and J by 2 bases, with 10 bases between. Here the CDR3 DNA reads TGTGCCAGCAGCTTTTCGGTCGGTAACACTGAAGCTTTCTTT. Amino acids: CASSFSVGNTEAFF.

The chain employs TRBV5-1 and TRBJ2-2; TRBD2 matches 7 bases. The CDR3 is 17 amino acids. V lost 5 bases and J lost 2; bases outside the gene matches: 12. Germline CDR1 is SGHRS and CDR2 is YFSETQ. The DNA for the CDR3 is TGCGCCAGCAGAAAGATGAGCGGGGCCCTTAACACCGGGGAGCTGTTTTTT. This encodes CASRKMSGALNTGELFF.

The V call is TRBV7-8, the J call TRBJ2-2; TRBD2 aligns across 16 bases. The CDR3 has 18 amino acids. V dropped 5 bases and J dropped 5; count of bases not matched to a gene: 8. CDR1 SGHVS and CDR2 FQNEAQ come from the germline V gene. The CDR3 loop reads CASSPGTSGGAYTGELFF. In nucleotides, the CDR3 is TGTGCCAGCAGCCCCGGGACTAGCGGGGGGGCGTATACCGGGGAGCTGTTTTTT.

The chain employs TRBV7-9 and TRBJ2-5; D call uncertain. The CDR3 sequence is 15 residues long. The V end was cut by 5 bases, the J end by 1 base, with 14 bases between. The V gene's germline CDR1 is SEHNR and CDR2 FQNEAQ (reference sequence). The DNA of the CDR3 is TGTGCCAGCAGCCCAATCATGAGCCCCCAAGAGACCCAGTACTTC. Translating gives CASSPIMSPQETQYF.

This clone occurred once. V is TRBV7-8 and J is TRBJ1-1, with 7 bases lining up with TRBD1. V dropped 2 bases and J dropped 10; count of bases not matched to a gene: 10. This CDR3 comprises 14 residues. Germline CDR1 is SGHVS and CDR2 is FQNEAQ. CDR3 DNA: TGTGCCAGCAGCTTAATCCAACGACAGGGACGAGCTTTCTTT. Its translation is CASSLIQRQGRAFF.

J is TRBJ1-1 and V is TRBV19; D not certain. CDR1 is LNHDA and CDR2 is SQIVND in the germline V gene (reference sequence). The CDR3 runs 14 residues. Trimming cost V 5 bases and J 4 bases, with 14 bases left between them. This chain's CDR3 is CASSPFGGSTEAFF. The CDR3 DNA reads TGTGCCAGTAGTCCCTTCGGCGGAAGCACTGAAGCTTTCTTT.

The chain has TRBV7-9 and TRBJ2-5; perhaps TRBD1 as D (6 bases). CDR3 size: 14 residues. The V end was cut by 4 bases, the J end by 5 bases, with 14 bases between. The germline V gene has CDR1 SEHNR and CDR2 FQNEAQ (reference sequence). The CDR3 DNA sequence: TGTGCCAGCAGCTCACAGGGAGTCGGGGAGACCCAGTACTTC. This sequence encodes CASSSQGVGETQYF.

The V call is TRBV5-1, the J call TRBJ2-1; 7 bases agree with TRBD2. Losses at the gene ends were 0 bases for V and 1 base for J; bases not matched to a gene: 10. This CDR3 has 18 residues. The germline CDR1 and CDR2 sequences are SGHRS and YFSETQ. The CDR3 protein is CASSLGSTSWDSYNEQFF. The CDR3 DNA is TGCGCCAGCAGCTTGGGGTCGACTAGCTGGGATTCCTACAATGAGCAGTTCTTC.

The genes are TRBV9 and TRBJ2-5, with 7 bases fitting TRBD1. Germline CDR1 and CDR2: SGDLS and YYNGEE. The CDR3 is 15 residues long. V gave up 3 bases and J gave up 1 base; unmatched junction bases: 6. The CDR3 nucleotides read TGTGCCAGCAGCGCACAGGGGAACCCCCAAGAGACCCAGTACTTC. Amino acid sequence: CASSAQGNPQETQYF.

The J gene is TRBJ1-4, the V gene TRBV6-5; 8 nucleotides match TRBD1. The CDR3 totals 15 residues. The trim removed 0 bases at V and 7 bases at J, leaving 4 bases unmatched. Germline V gene sequence: CDR1 MNHEY, CDR2 SVGAGI. CDR3 loop: CASSYSETGAEKLFF. CDR3 nucleotide sequence: TGTGCCAGCAGTTACTCTGAGACAGGGGCTGAAAAACTGTTTTTT.

V usage is TRBV19 and J usage is TRBJ2-5; 8 bases fit TRBD1. Germline-derived CDR1 and CDR2 are LNHDA and SQIVND (reference sequence). The CDR3 consists of 16 residues. The junction had 10 bases not matched to a gene; V was cut back by 5 bases and J by 2 bases. CDR3 sequence reads: CASSLNSGGGQETQYF. CDR3 DNA sequence: TGTGCCAGTAGTCTGAACTCAGGGGGCGGACAAGAGACCCAGTACTTC.

This rearrangement joins TRBV5-1 to TRBJ2-3, with a weak D call TRBD2 (6 bases). Germline V gives CDR1 SGHRS, CDR2 YFSETQ. Trimming took off 4 bases at V and 1 base at J, with 16 bases between the two ends. The CDR3 spans 16 residues. DNA for the CDR3: TGCGCCAGCAGCGCTAGTGGGGGGATGCGCACAGATACGCAGTATTTT. Protein: CASSASGGMRTDTQYF.

A single count supports this clone. This chain links TRBV6-5 with TRBJ2-2; D might be TRBD2 (5 bases). V was pared by 4 bases and J by 0 bases, with 6 bases between. CDR1 is MNHEY, CDR2 SVGAGI, per germline. The length of the CDR3 is 14 residues. The CDR3 loop is CASSSGTNTGELFF. The DNA for the CDR3 is TGTGCCAGCAGTTCCGGGACGAACACCGGGGAGCTGTTTTTT.